These 5 T cell receptor beta chains were sequenced from one sample in a study of blood T cells in healthy people across ages (dated by TCRdb to the mid-2010s). The library was prepared using 5' RACE. Sequencing used an Illumina HiSeq 2500. A second PCR of 7 to 11 cycles was performed with a sample-barcoded 5' primer and a J-beta primer mix. Through fastp at Q25 and MiXCR, TCRdb rebuilt clones from the public reads, retaining in-frame beta chains. Rows merge per CDR3 protein into single entries with the most common DNA and genes. This sample gives more than 1,000,000 distinct CDR3 sequences in total; less than 25% of them show up just once. Jointly, the top ten make up 0.65% to 0.95% of the sample. These data also formed part of another study, on T cells of mothers and their children.

Sequencing input: blood. These receptors originate from a girl under 10 years old in good health.

The rearrangement uses TRBV5-5 and TRBJ2-7; D gene ambiguous. CDR1 and CDR2 from the germline V gene are SGHKS and YYEKEE (reference sequence). This CDR3 has 14 residues. The germline V and J ends were trimmed by 2 bases and 5 bases, with 14 bases remaining between them. DNA for the CDR3: TGTGCCAGCAGCTTAAGAGACGGCTGGGACGAGCAGTACTTC. Its protein is CASSLRDGWDEQYF. The complete variable domain, with remaining parts taken from reference TRBV5-5 and TRBJ2-7, reads DAGVTQSPTHLIKTRGQQVTLRCSPISGHKSVSWYQQVLGQGPQFIFQYYEKEERGRGNFPDRFSARQFPNYSSELNVNALLLGDSALYLCASSLRDGWDEQYFGPGTRLTVT.

The chain joins TRBV24-1 to TRBJ2-3, with 9 positions matching TRBD1. The V segment lost 5 bases and the J segment 3 bases; nucleotides outside the gene matches: 11. CDR1 is KGHDR and CDR2 is SFDVKD in the germline V gene. The CDR3 runs 17 residues. Written as DNA, the CDR3 is TGTGCCACCAGTGGTTTAGGGGGACAGGGAGGTACAGATACGCAGTATTTT. Translation: CATSGLGGQGGTDTQYF.

J is TRBJ2-5 and V is TRBV5-1; D unclear. Germline CDR1 is SGHRS and CDR2 is YFSETQ. V dropped 2 bases and J dropped 2 bases, with 10 bases sitting between them. The CDR3 is 14 amino acids. This chain's CDR3 is CASSFRAPQETQYF. CDR3 nucleotides: TGCGCCAGCAGCTTCCGGGCCCCTCAAGAGACCCAGTACTTC.

This clonotype has ten or more counts. The chain couples TRBV25-1 to TRBJ2-7; 11 nucleotides line up with TRBD2. With 1 base clipped from V and 3 bases from J, the junction kept 2 bases outside the gene matches. The length of the CDR3 is 15 residues. Germline V gene data show CDR1 as MGHDK and CDR2 as SYGVNS. The CDR3 DNA is TGTGCCAGCAGTGAATTTCTAGCGGGAGGCTACGAGCAGTACTTC. Its translation: CASSEFLAGGYEQYF.

This chain uses TRBV12-3 or TRBV12-4 with TRBJ2-2; 9 nucleotides match TRBD1. The CDR3 runs to 15 residues. V dropped 6 bases and J dropped 6; count of bases not matched to a gene: 8. The CDR3: CASSFRDRAPGELFF. The CDR3, as DNA: TGTGCCAGCAGCTTCCGGGACAGGGCACCCGGGGAGCTGTTTTTT.